Listed below are T cell receptor beta chains from one sample, sequenced in a study of Ad26.COV2.S vaccination and SARS-CoV-2 variants. TCRdb's table, derived via immunoSEQ multiplex PCR, lists solely in-frame clones and lacks some. Here the sample spans some 400,000 clones, approximately 90% being singletons. Sequencing used peripheral blood, obtained in a trial of Ad26.COV2.S vaccine versus placebo. The receptors were sampled from a person between 18 and 59 years old who received the Ad26.COV2.S COVID-19 vaccine or a placebo. Each CDR3 is given with its conserved first and last residue. A D gene is named only where the DNA matches it firmly. Some rows mark clone size as missing; the rest say once, few, many or name a class of expanded clone.

J: TRBJ1-2
D: .
size: .
V: TRBV30
CDR3: CAWSWDGGYTF
DNA: TGTGCCTGGAGCTGGGACGGTGGCTACACCTTC

J: TRBJ2-5
D: TRBD2
size: .
V: TRBV30
CDR3: CAWSVGGSDRAQYF
DNA: TGTGCCTGGAGTGTGGGAGGGAGCGATCGGGCCCAGTACTTC

J: TRBJ1-1
D: .
size: .
V: TRBV5-5
CDR3: CASSWAGAANTEAFF
DNA: TGTGCCAGCAGCTGGGCTGGGGCGGCGAACACTGAAGCTTTCTTT

J: TRBJ2-3
D: .
size: .
V: TRBV9
CDR3: CASSVVDWRAEGTDTQYF
DNA: TGTGCCAGCAGCGTAGTGGATTGGCGGGCCGAGGGGACAGATACGCAGTATTTT

J: TRBJ2-5
D: TRBD1
size: .
V: TRBV6-5
CDR3: CASSLGTGQETQYF
DNA: TGTGCCAGCAGTTTAGGGACAGGTCAAGAGACCCAGTACTTC

J: TRBJ2-2
D: .
size: once
V: TRBV7-2
CDR3: CASSTFSNTGELFF
DNA: TGTGCCAGCAGTACCTTCTCGAACACCGGGGAGCTGTTTTTT

J: TRBJ2-7
D: TRBD2
size: .
V: TRBV11-2
CDR3: CASTSLTSGGEQYF
DNA: TGTGCCAGCACCTCCCTGACTAGCGGGGGCGAGCAGTACTTC

J: TRBJ1-6
D: TRBD1
size: .
V: TRBV5-4
CDR3: CASSGPGQGGPSGSPLHF
DNA: TGTGCCAGCAGCGGCCCGGGACAGGGAGGGCCCTCAGGGTCACCCCTCCACTTT

J: TRBJ2-5
D: .
size: few
V: TRBV7-9
CDR3: CASSNQETQYF
DNA: TGTGCCAGCTCCAACCAAGAGACCCAGTACTTC

J: TRBJ1-2
D: .
size: few
V: TRBV14
CDR3: CASSQVEARNGYTF
DNA: TGTGCCAGCAGCCAAGTGGAGGCCAGGAATGGCTACACCTTC

J: TRBJ1-1
D: TRBD1
size: .
V: TRBV5-5
CDR3: CASSGLGQGDTEAFF
DNA: TGTGCCAGCAGCGGCCTGGGACAGGGAGACACTGAAGCTTTCTTT

J: TRBJ1-1
D: .
size: .
V: TRBV7-3
CDR3: CASSLDPQGEAFF
DNA: TGTGCCAGCAGCTTAGATCCTCAGGGTGAAGCTTTCTTT

J: TRBJ2-7
D: .
size: .
V: TRBV5-6
CDR3: CASSLGRFYEQYF
DNA: TGTGCCAGCAGCTTGGGGCGGTTCTACGAGCAGTACTTC

J: TRBJ1-4
D: .
size: .
V: TRBV7-9
CDR3: CASSSSWVREKLFF
DNA: TGTGCCAGCAGCTCTTCGTGGGTCAGAGAAAAACTGTTTTTT

J: TRBJ2-2
D: TRBD1
size: .
V: TRBV28
CDR3: CASRRGTGSAGELFF
DNA: TGTGCCAGCAGGCGAGGGACAGGGAGCGCCGGGGAGCTGTTTTTT

J: TRBJ2-5
D: TRBD1
size: .
V: TRBV7-2
CDR3: CASSDHRDREEVQYF
DNA: TGTGCCAGCAGCGATCACCGGGACAGGGAGGAGGTCCAGTACTTC

J: TRBJ1-1
D: TRBD1
size: .
V: TRBV9
CDR3: CASSVVEGQRSTEAFF
DNA: TGTGCCAGCAGCGTAGTCGAGGGACAGCGATCCACTGAAGCTTTCTTT